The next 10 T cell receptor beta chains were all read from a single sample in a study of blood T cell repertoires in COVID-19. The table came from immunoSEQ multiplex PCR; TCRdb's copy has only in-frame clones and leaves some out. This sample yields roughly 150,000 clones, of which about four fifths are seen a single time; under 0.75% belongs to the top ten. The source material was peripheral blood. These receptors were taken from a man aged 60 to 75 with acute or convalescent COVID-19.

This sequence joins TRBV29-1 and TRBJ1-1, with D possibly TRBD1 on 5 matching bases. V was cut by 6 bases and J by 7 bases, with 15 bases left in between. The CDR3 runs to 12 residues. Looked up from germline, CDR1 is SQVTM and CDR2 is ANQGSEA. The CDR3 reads CSVVATRGEAFF. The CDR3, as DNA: TGCAGCGTAGTAGCGACTAGGGGTGAAGCTTTCTTT.

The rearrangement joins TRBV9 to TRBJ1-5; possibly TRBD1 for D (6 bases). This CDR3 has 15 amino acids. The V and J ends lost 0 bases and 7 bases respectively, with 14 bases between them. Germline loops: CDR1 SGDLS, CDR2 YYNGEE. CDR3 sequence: CASSVDQGQGQPQHF. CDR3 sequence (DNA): TGTGCCAGCAGCGTAGATCAGGGGCAAGGGCAGCCCCAGCATTTT.

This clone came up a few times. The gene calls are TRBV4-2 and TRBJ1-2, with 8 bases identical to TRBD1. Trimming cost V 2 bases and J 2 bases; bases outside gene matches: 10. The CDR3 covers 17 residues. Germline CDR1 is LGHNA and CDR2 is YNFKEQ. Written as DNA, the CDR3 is TGTGCCAGCAGCCAAAGCCTCAGGGGGCTAACGAACTATGGCTACACCTTC. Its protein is CASSQSLRGLTNYGYTF.

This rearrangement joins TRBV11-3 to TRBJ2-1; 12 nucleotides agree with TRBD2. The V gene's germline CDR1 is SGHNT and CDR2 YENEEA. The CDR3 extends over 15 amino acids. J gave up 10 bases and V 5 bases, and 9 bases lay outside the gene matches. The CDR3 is CASSTTSGSSREQFF. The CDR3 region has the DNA TGTGCCAGCAGCACGACTAGCGGGAGTTCTAGAGAGCAGTTCTTC.

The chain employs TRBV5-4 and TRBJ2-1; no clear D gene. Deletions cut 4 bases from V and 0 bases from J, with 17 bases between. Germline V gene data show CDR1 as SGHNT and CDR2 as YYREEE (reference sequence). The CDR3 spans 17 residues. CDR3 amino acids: CASSQAVSVFSYNEQFF. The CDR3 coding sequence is TGTGCCAGCAGCCAGGCAGTTTCTGTTTTCTCCTACAATGAGCAGTTCTTC.

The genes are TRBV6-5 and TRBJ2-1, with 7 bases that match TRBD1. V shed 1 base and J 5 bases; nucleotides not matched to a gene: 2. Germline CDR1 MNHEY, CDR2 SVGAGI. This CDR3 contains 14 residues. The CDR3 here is CASSYLGQHNEQFF. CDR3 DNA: TGTGCCAGCAGTTACTTGGGACAGCACAATGAGCAGTTCTTC.

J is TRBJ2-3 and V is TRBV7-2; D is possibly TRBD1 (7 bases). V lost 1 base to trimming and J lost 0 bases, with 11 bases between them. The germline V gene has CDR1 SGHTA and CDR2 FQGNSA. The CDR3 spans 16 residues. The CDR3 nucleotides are TGTGCCAGCAGCTTAGTGTCAGGGGGGAGCACAGATACGCAGTATTTT. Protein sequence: CASSLVSGGSTDTQYF.

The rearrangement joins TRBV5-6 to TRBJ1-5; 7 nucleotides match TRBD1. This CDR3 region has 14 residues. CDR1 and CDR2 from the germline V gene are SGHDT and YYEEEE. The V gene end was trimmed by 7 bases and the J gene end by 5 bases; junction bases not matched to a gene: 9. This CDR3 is CASGRSGTDQPQHF. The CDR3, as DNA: TGTGCCAGCGGCAGATCCGGGACAGATCAGCCCCAGCATTTT.

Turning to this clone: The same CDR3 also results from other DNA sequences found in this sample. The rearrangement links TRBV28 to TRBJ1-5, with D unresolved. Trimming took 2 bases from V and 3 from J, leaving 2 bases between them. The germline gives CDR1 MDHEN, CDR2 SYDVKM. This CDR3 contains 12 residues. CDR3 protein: CASSLLNQPQHF. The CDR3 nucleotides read TGTGCCAGCAGTTTACTCAATCAGCCCCAGCATTTT.

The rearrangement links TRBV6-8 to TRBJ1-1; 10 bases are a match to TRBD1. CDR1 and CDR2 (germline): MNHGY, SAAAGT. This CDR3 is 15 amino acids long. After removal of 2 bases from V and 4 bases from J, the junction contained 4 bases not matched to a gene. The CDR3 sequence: CASSYPGQGGTEAFF. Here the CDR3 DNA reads TGTGCCAGCAGTTACCCAGGACAGGGGGGCACTGAAGCTTTCTTT.